This TCR beta chain is drawn from a study of blood T cell repertoires in COVID-19. Background on the study: Researchers got acute and convalescent COVID-19 samples from the United States, Italy and Spain. Nucleic acid was either cDNA or gDNA, and it came from T cells, B-cell-depleted T cells, or PBMCs.

The data were produced by immunoSEQ multiplex PCR, yet TCRdb's version contains in-frame clones alone and is incomplete. Here the sample spans 200,000 to 250,000 clones, roughly nine tenths being singletons. CDR1 ENHRY and CDR2 SYGVKD come from the germline V gene. This CDR3 has 13 residues. The germline V and J ends were trimmed by 10 bases and 0 bases, with 7 bases remaining between them. Specimen: peripheral blood. The receptor was isolated from a woman under 30 who had recovered from COVID-19. The chain links TRBV10-3 to TRBJ2-6; D gene ambiguous. The DNA of the CDR3 is TGTGCCACCGCCAGCTCTGGGGCCAACGTCCTGACTTTC. It encodes CATASSGANVLTF.